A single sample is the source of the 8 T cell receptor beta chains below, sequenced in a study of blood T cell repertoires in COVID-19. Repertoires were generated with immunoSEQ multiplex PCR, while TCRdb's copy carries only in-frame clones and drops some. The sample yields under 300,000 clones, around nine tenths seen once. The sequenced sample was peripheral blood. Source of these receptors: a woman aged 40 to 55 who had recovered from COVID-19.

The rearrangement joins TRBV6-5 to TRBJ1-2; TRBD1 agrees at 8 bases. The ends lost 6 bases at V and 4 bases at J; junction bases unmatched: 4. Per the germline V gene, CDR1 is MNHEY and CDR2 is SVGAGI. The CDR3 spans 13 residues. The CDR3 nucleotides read TGTGCCAGCAGGCCCGGGACAGGCTATGGCTACACCTTC. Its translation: CASRPGTGYGYTF.

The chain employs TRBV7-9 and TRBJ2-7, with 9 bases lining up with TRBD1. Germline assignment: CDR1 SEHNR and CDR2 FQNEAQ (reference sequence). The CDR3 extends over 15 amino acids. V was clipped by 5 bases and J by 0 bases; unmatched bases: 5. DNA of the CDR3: TGTGCCAGCAGCCCAGCGGGACAGGGCTCCTACGAGCAGTACTTC. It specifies CASSPAGQGSYEQYF.

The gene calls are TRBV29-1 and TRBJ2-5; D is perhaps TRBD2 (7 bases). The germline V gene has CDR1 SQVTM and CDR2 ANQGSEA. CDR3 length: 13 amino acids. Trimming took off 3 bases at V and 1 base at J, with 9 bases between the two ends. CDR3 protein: CSVEGGPQETQYF. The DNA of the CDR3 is TGCAGCGTTGAGGGGGGGCCCCAAGAGACCCAGTACTTC.

As DNA, the CDR3 is TGTGCCAGCAGCTTACTGCAGGGGGCTAATGGCTACACCTTC. Encoded protein: CASSLLQGANGYTF. This chain connects TRBV7-2 to TRBJ1-2; 8 nucleotides align to TRBD1. CDR1 is SGHTA, CDR2 FQGNSA, per germline. V was pared by 2 bases and J by 6 bases, with 5 bases of the junction left unmatched. The CDR3 spans 14 residues.

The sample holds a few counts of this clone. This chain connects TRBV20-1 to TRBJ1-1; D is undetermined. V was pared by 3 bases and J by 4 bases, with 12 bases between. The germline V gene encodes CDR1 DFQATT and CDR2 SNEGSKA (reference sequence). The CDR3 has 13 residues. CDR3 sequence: CSASRQPGTEAFF. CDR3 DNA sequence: TGCAGTGCTAGTCGGCAGCCGGGCACTGAAGCTTTCTTT.

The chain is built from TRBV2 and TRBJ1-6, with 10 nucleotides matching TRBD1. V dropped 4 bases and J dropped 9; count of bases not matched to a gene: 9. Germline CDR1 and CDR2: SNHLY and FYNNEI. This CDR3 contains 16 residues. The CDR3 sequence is CASSGQGALDGSPLHF. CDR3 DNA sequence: TGTGCCAGCAGTGGACAGGGGGCGCTGGATGGTTCACCCCTCCACTTT.

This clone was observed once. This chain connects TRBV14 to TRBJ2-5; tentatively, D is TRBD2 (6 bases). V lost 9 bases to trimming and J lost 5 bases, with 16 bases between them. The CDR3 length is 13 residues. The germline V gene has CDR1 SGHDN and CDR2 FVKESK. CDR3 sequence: CASGPNAGETQYF. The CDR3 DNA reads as TGTGCCAGTGGGCCCAATGCGGGGGAGACCCAGTACTTC.

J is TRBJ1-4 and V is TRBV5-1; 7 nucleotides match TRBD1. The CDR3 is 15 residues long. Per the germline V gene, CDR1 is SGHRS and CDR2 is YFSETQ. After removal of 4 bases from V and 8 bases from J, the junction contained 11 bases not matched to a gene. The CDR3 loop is CASSPLTGRREKLFF. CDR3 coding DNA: TGCGCCAGCAGCCCCTTGACAGGGCGACGCGAAAAACTGTTTTTT.